The rows below give T cell receptor beta chains drawn from one sample of a study of Ad26.COV2.S vaccination and SARS-CoV-2 variants. Sequencing was performed with immunoSEQ multiplex PCR; in TCRdb, only in-frame clones are kept and a portion is missing. Of about 350,000 clones listed, about 91% were seen once; the top ten hold under 4%. The sample in question was peripheral blood, obtained after recovery from COVID-19. The receptors shown here come from a human donor who had recovered from COVID-19. Both conserved end residues are part of each CDR3. A D gene is named only where the DNA matches it firmly. Some rows have no size entry. The others give once, few or many, or a class for an expanded clone.

18	TRBV11-2	TRBD1	.	TRBJ1-5	CASSSPAGGPYSNQPQHF	TGTGCCAGCAGCTCTCCGGCAGGGGGGCCCTATAGCAATCAGCCCCAGCATTTT
16	TRBV5-1	.	.	TRBJ2-6	CASSLTTGSGANVLTF	TGCGCCAGCAGCTTGACCACAGGGTCCGGGGCCAACGTCCTGACTTTC
14	TRBV5-1	TRBD1	.	TRBJ1-3	CASSLERQGDTIYF	TGCGCCAGCAGCTTGGAGCGACAGGGTGACACCATATATTTT
19	TRBV5-1	TRBD2	.	TRBJ2-1	CASSLHPGLAGGPGNEQFF	TGCGCCAGCAGCCTCCATCCGGGACTAGCGGGGGGACCGGGCAATGAGCAGTTCTTC
14	TRBV5-1	.	.	TRBJ1-1	CASREDTMNTEAFF	TGCGCCAGTAGGGAAGACACTATGAACACTGAAGCTTTCTTT
16	TRBV5-1	.	.	TRBJ1-2	CASSLSSGTPPYGYTF	TGCGCCAGCAGCTTATCATCCGGGACGCCACCTTATGGCTACACCTTC
13	TRBV19	.	.	TRBJ2-6	CASSTGGANVLTF	TGTGCCAGTAGTACCGGTGGGGCCAACGTCCTGACTTTC
13	TRBV2	.	.	TRBJ2-7	CASADTFSYEQYF	TGTGCCAGCGCGGACACTTTCTCCTACGAGCAGTACTTC
17	TRBV19	.	.	TRBJ2-7	CASSPPASGASSYEQYF	TGTGCCAGTAGTCCCCCGGCGAGCGGTGCCAGCTCCTACGAGCAGTACTTC
14	TRBV5-4	.	.	TRBJ1-5	CASTIRDSNQPQHF	TGTGCCAGCACTATACGGGACAGCAATCAGCCCCAGCATTTT
15	TRBV15	.	.	TRBJ2-5	CATSRDRSLQETQYF	TGTGCCACCAGCAGAGATCGATCCCTTCAAGAGACCCAGTACTTC
11	TRBV12-3/TRBV12-4	.	.	TRBJ2-3	CASSLMDTQYF	TGTGCCAGCAGTTTAATGGATACGCAGTATTTT
12	TRBV7-2	.	.	TRBJ1-1	CASSFELNAAFF	TGTGCCAGCAGCTTTGAGCTCAACGCAGCTTTCTTT
14	TRBV21-1	.	.	TRBJ1-3	CASSRRTGSNTIYF	TGTGCCAGCAGCAGACGGACAGGGTCGAACACCATATATTTT
16	TRBV9	.	once	TRBJ1-2	CASSVARDLKNYGYTF	TGTGCCAGCAGCGTAGCCAGGGACCTAAAAAACTATGGCTACACCTTC
15	TRBV9	TRBD1	.	TRBJ2-7	CASSESGTGFDEQYF	TGTGCCAGCAGCGAATCCGGGACAGGGTTCGACGAGCAGTACTTC
14	TRBV2	TRBD2	once	TRBJ2-5	CASKRGLPQETQYF	TGTGCCAGCAAGCGGGGGCTACCCCAAGAGACCCAGTACTTC
14	TRBV5-4	TRBD1	.	TRBJ2-2	CASREDRGHGELFF	TGTGCCAGCAGGGAGGACAGGGGACACGGGGAGCTGTTTTTT
15	TRBV29-1	TRBD1	.	TRBJ2-5	CSVEVGGPNQETQYF	TGCAGCGTTGAAGTAGGGGGCCCTAATCAAGAGACCCAGTACTTC
16	TRBV10-1	.	.	TRBJ1-1	CASSDGGTYSDTEAFF	TGCGCCAGTAGTGACGGCGGGACTTACTCGGACACTGAAGCTTTCTTT
15	TRBV19	.	.	TRBJ1-1	CASTSRRELNTEAFF	TGTGCCAGTACCTCTCGACGCGAATTGAACACTGAAGCTTTCTTT
14	TRBV29-1	.	.	TRBJ2-1	CSVAGTPFTNEQFF	TGCAGCGTTGCCGGGACTCCCTTCACCAATGAGCAGTTCTTC
13	TRBV7-9	TRBD1	.	TRBJ1-2	CASSLDRVGGYTF	TGTGCCAGCAGCCTCGACAGGGTTGGTGGCTACACCTTC
14	TRBV10-3	.	.	TRBJ2-1	CAISDRGWDNEQFF	TGTGCCATCAGTGACCGGGGATGGGACAATGAGCAGTTCTTC
13	TRBV2	.	.	TRBJ1-1	CASRRLTNTEAFF	TGTGCCAGCAGAAGACTCACGAACACTGAAGCTTTCTTT
16	TRBV7-7	TRBD2	.	TRBJ2-5	CASSLGLAGNQETQYF	TGTGCCAGCAGCTTAGGACTAGCGGGGAACCAAGAGACCCAGTACTTC
14	TRBV27	TRBD1	.	TRBJ1-4	CASQKQGENEKLFF	TGTGCCAGCCAAAAACAGGGGGAAAATGAAAAACTGTTTTTT
15	TRBV29-1	.	.	TRBJ2-2	CSVETVDANTGELFF	TGCAGCGTTGAGACAGTCGACGCGAACACCGGGGAGCTGTTTTTT
17	TRBV27	TRBD1	.	TRBJ1-6	CASSQQPQGIDNSPLHF	TGTGCCAGCAGCCAGCAACCACAGGGGATAGATAATTCACCCCTCCACTTT
15	TRBV27	TRBD1	once	TRBJ2-3	CASSLYGQDTDTQYF	TGTGCCAGCAGTTTATACGGACAGGACACAGATACGCAGTATTTT
15	TRBV6-1	.	medium-sized	TRBJ1-4	CASSENRVTNEKLFF	TGTGCCAGCAGTGAAAACAGGGTCACTAATGAAAAACTGTTTTTT
13	TRBV6-2/TRBV6-3	.	.	TRBJ1-1	CASSFGPSGEAFF	TGTGCCAGCAGTTTCGGACCGTCAGGGGAAGCTTTCTTT
15	TRBV7-3	.	.	TRBJ2-2	CASSLKVANTGELFF	TGTGCCAGCAGCTTAAAGGTGGCAAACACCGGGGAGCTGTTTTTT
17	TRBV2	TRBD1	.	TRBJ2-5	CASSEEGAVLVGETQYF	TGTGCCAGCAGTGAAGAGGGGGCCGTATTGGTAGGAGAGACCCAGTACTTC
11	TRBV20-1	.	.	TRBJ2-7	CSARGGFEQYF	TGCAGTGCTAGGGGGGGTTTCGAGCAGTACTTC
15	TRBV25-1	TRBD1	.	TRBJ2-7	CASSAQRTGIDEQYF	TGTGCCAGCAGTGCCCAGCGGACAGGGATCGACGAGCAGTACTTC
13	TRBV13	.	.	TRBJ2-7	CASSLTGVYEQYF	TGTGCCAGCAGCTTAACAGGCGTCTACGAGCAGTACTTC
12	TRBV28	.	.	TRBJ2-1	CASSPPYNEQFF	TGTGCCAGCAGCCCCCCCTACAATGAGCAGTTCTTC
14	TRBV3-1/TRBV3-2	.	.	TRBJ2-3	CASEGTGTTDTQYF	TGTGCCAGCGAGGGGACTGGAACCACAGATACGCAGTATTTT
14	TRBV11-2	.	.	TRBJ2-7	CASSSRRTIYEQYF	TGTGCCAGCAGCTCCCGACGGACCATCTACGAGCAGTACTTC
15	TRBV3-1/TRBV3-2	.	.	TRBJ1-1	CASSPAGGVNTEAFF	TGTGCCAGCAGCCCAGCCGGGGGGGTTAACACTGAAGCTTTCTTT
11	TRBV2	TRBD1	.	TRBJ2-5	CASDREETQYF	TGTGCCAGCGACAGGGAAGAGACCCAGTACTTC
12	TRBV20-1	.	.	TRBJ2-1	CSATDLIREQFF	TGCAGTGCTACTGACCTGATCAGGGAGCAGTTCTTC
15	TRBV10-3	TRBD1	.	TRBJ1-2	CAITEGQNLNYGYTF	TGTGCCATCACCGAGGGACAGAATCTCAACTATGGCTACACCTTC
14	TRBV6-5	.	once	TRBJ1-1	CASREGNSNTEAFF	TGTGCCAGCAGAGAGGGAAACTCGAACACTGAAGCTTTCTTT
13	TRBV19	.	.	TRBJ1-2	CASSRTTESGYTF	TGTGCCAGTAGTAGGACGACAGAATCTGGCTACACCTTC
12	TRBV5-5	.	.	TRBJ1-2	CASSLGGYGYTF	TGTGCCAGCAGCTTGGGAGGGTATGGCTACACCTTC